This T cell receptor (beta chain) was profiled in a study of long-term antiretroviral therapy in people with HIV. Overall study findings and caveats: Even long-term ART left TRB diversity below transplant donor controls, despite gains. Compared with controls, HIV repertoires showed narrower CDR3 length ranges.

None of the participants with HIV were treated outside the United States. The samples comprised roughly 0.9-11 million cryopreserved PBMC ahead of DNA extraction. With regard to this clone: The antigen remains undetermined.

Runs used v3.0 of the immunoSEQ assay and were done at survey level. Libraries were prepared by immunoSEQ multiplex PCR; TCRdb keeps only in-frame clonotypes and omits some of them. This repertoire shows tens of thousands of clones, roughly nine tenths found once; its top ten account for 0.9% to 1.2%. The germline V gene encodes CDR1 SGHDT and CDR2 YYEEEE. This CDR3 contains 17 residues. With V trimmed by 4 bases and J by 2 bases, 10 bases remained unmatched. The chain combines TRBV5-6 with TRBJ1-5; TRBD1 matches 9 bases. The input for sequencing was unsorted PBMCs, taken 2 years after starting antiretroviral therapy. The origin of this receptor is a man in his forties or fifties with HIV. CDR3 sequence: CASSITDRGKRNQPQHF. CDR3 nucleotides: TGTGCCAGCAGCATAACGGACAGGGGAAAACGCAATCAGCCCCAGCATTTT.